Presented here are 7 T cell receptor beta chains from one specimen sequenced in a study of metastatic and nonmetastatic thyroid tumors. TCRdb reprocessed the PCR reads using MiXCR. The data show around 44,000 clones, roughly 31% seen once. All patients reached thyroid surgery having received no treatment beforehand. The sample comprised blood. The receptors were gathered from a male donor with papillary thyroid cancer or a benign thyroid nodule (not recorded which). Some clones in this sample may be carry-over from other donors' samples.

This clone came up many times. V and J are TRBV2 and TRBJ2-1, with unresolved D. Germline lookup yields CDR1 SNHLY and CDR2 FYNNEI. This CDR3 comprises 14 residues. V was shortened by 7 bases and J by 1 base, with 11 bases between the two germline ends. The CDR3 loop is CASTRFTSYNEQFF. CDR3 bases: TGTGCCAGCACCAGATTCACTTCCTACAATGAGCAGTTCTTC.

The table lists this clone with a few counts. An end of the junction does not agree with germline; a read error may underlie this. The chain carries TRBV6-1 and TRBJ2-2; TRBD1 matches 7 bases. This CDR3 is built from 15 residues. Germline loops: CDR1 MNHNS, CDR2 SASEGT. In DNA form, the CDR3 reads TGTGCCAGCAGCGACAGGGTCTCGAACACCGGTGAGCTGTTTTTT. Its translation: CASSDRVSNTGELFF.

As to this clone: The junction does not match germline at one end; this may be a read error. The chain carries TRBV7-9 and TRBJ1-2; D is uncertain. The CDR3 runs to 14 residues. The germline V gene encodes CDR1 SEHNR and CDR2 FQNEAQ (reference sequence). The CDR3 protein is CASRRSLPNYGSTF. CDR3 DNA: TGTGCCAGCAGGCGCAGCTTACCTAACTATGGCTCCACCTTC. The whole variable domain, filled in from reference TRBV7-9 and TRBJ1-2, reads DTGVSQNPRHKITKRGQNVTFRCDPISEHNRLYWYRQTLGQGPEFLTYFQNEAQLEKSRLLSDRFSAERPKGSFSTLEIQRTEQGDSAMYLCASRRSLPNYGSTFGSGTRLTVV.

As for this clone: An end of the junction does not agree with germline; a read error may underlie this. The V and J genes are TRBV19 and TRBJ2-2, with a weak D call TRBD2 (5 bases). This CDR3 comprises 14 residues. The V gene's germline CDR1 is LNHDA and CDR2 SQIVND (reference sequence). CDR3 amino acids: CASTIESYTGDLFF. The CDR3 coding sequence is TGTGCCAGTACTATAGAAAGTTACACCGGGGATCTGTTTTTT.

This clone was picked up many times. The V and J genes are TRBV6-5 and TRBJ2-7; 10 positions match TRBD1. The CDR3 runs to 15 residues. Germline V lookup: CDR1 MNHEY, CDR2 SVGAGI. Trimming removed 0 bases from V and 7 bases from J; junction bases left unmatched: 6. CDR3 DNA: TGTGCCAGCAGTTACTCGACCGGGACAGGGGATGAGCAGTACTTC. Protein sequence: CASSYSTGTGDEQYF.

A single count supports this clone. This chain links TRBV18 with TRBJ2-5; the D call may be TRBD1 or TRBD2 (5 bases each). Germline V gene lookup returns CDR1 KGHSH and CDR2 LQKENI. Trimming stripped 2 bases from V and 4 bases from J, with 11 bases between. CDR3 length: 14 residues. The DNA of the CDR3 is TGTGCCAGCTCACCATTCGAGGGGCTAGAGACCCAGTACTTC. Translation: CASSPFEGLETQYF.

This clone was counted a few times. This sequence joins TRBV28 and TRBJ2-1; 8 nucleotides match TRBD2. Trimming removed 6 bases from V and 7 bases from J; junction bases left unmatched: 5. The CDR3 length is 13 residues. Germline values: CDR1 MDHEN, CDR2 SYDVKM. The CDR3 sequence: CASRLAGQNEQFF. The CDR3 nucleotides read TGTGCCAGCAGATTAGCGGGGCAAAATGAGCAGTTCTTC.